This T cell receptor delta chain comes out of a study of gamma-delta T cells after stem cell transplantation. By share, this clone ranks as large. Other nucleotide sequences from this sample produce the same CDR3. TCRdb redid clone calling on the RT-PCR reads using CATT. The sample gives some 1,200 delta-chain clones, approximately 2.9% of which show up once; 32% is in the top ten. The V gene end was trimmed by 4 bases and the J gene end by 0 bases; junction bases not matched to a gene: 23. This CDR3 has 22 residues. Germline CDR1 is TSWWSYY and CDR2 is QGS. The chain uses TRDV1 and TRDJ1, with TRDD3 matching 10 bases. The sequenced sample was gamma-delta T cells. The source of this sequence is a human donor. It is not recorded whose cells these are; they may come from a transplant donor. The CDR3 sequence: CALGVTSGLRLGDAMYTDKLIF. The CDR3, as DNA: TGTGCTCTTGGGGTTACTTCCGGCCTCCGACTGGGGGATGCGATGTACACCGATAAACTCATCTTT.